This TCR beta chain derives from a study of CD8 T cells in Susac syndrome (dated by TCRdb to between 2019 and 2020). At the level of the whole study: Of the Susac syndrome patients who were sequenced, eight were in clinical remission while six had clinically active disease. At blood withdrawal, Susac syndrome patients were either therapy-naive, taking corticosteroids (in some cases with IVIg as well), or taking IVIg alone. The study used repertoire sequencing to test whether antigen drove CD8+ T cell activation and differentiation in Susac syndrome.

A note on this clonotype: Its antigen is not yet known. Within one base of it there is no much larger clone, and no base qualities were kept.

Beyond this particular receptor, the publication reports: The number of individuals in the TCR sequencing and HLA analysis was recognized as being relatively small. In patients with Susac syndrome, the CD4+ T cell repertoire showed no detectable clonal expansion.

Peripheral blood CD8+ and CD4+ T cells from healthy donors, Susac syndrome patients and multiple sclerosis patients were profiled by high-throughput TCR beta sequencing. The Susac syndrome patients fulfilled recently defined diagnostic criteria for either definite or probable disease. Bulk CD8+ and CD4+ T cells were purified by magnetic negative isolation, while CD8+ TEMRA cells were enriched using FACS. Blood was drawn into EDTA tubes, processed within 24 hours, and PBMCs were isolated by density gradient centrifugation. PBMCs intended for TCR sequencing were cryopreserved in liquid nitrogen and thawed later in a water bath at 37 degrees C. The sorted or isolated CD4+, CD8+ and CD8+ TEMRA cells reached a purity of at least 90%. RNA was extracted with the RNeasy kit and roughly 0.45 to 1 ug was reverse transcribed using random hexamers. The immunoSEQ multiplex PCR assay, which covers 54 Vbeta and 13 Jbeta segments, was used to amplify TCR beta CDR3 regions. To correct PCR amplification bias, a synthetic template baseline was used for both primer optimization and computational correction. As for how the authors treated the data: Reads were assigned to V, D and J genes according to IMGT and analyzed in immunoSEQ Analyzer, with only productive sequences retained. To calculate clonality, Shannon entropy was normalized by log2 of the number of productive unique sequences and then subtracted from one. Public and private clones were assessed among the 100 most prevalent clones of each patient and control. Susac-specific clones were defined as absent from healthy and MS cohorts, roughly 1,100 published viral clones and other ImmuneACCESS disease sequences. In-frame beta chains were kept once TCRdb had trimmed the public reads at Q25 with fastp and called clones with MiXCR. Each entry is one CDR3 protein sequence, shown with its most common DNA and genes. The V and J calls were not made by the authors but by TCRdb's processing. Across this sample there are about 120,000 distinct CDR3 sequences, with over 95% seen only once. The leading ten clones occupy less than 0.15% of the sample.

Sequenced material: CD4+ T cells from PBMCs. The receptor was isolated from a human donor with Susac syndrome.

CDR3 reads: CASSLTGVAYEQYF. The nucleotide sequence reads as follows: TGTGCCAGCAGCTTAACAGGCGTTGCCTACGAGCAGTACTTC. The receptor chain draws on TRBV7-9 and TRBJ2-7, and TRBD1 may be the D gene, going by 5 matching bases. A distance of 10 bases separates the germline ends of V and J, which lose 2 bases and 2 bases respectively. CDR1 and CDR2 were assigned from the germline V gene (reference sequence) as SEHNR and FQNEAQ. The CDR3 has 14 amino acids, counting the end cysteine and phenylalanine. Kept here is only the CDR3 DNA, which spans 42 bases and is read in frame from base 1.